Listed below are T cell receptor beta chains from one sample, sequenced in a study of cytomegalovirus exposure and HLA in healthy donors. Using immunoSEQ multiplex PCR, the repertoire was profiled, and TCRdb retains in-frame clones only, with some absent. The repertoire holds under 300,000 clones, with roughly 86% as singletons. Specimen: PBMCs. The receptors originated from a middle-aged woman in good health and CMV-seropositive. The CDR3 runs from the conserved cysteine through the conserved F or W. The D gene is left open where the match is weak. Some rows mark clone size as missing; the rest say once, few, many or name a class of expanded clone.

j_call: TRBJ2-2; clone_size: .; v_call: TRBV9; d_call: .; cdr3_aa: CASNSQNTGELFF; cdr3_nt: TGTGCCAGCAACAGTCAAAACACCGGGGAGCTGTTTTTT
j_call: TRBJ2-4; clone_size: .; v_call: TRBV30; d_call: .; cdr3_aa: CAWSPGPRDIQYF; cdr3_nt: TGTGCCTGGAGTCCCGGGCCCAGGGACATTCAGTACTTC
j_call: TRBJ2-7; clone_size: .; v_call: TRBV7-2; d_call: .; cdr3_aa: CASSLVSGSYEQYF; cdr3_nt: TGTGCCAGCAGCCTAGTCAGCGGATCCTACGAGCAGTACTTC
j_call: TRBJ2-5; clone_size: .; v_call: TRBV5-1; d_call: .; cdr3_aa: CASSLVQGVWETQYF; cdr3_nt: TGCGCCAGCAGCTTGGTACAGGGTGTATGGGAGACCCAGTACTTC
j_call: TRBJ2-2; clone_size: few; v_call: TRBV5-1; d_call: .; cdr3_aa: CASSLGDTGELFF; cdr3_nt: TGCGCCAGCAGCTTGGGCGACACCGGGGAGCTGTTTTTT
j_call: TRBJ2-7; clone_size: .; v_call: TRBV5-1; d_call: TRBD2; cdr3_aa: CASSIGTSGRADEQYF; cdr3_nt: TGCGCCAGCAGCATTGGGACTAGCGGGAGGGCCGACGAGCAGTACTTC
j_call: TRBJ2-1; clone_size: .; v_call: TRBV28; d_call: .; cdr3_aa: CASISGYNEQFF; cdr3_nt: TGTGCCAGCATCAGCGGCTACAATGAGCAGTTCTTC
j_call: TRBJ2-7; clone_size: .; v_call: TRBV18; d_call: TRBD1; cdr3_aa: CASSRDRFTYEQYF; cdr3_nt: TGTGCCAGCTCACGGGACAGGTTTACCTACGAGCAGTACTTC
j_call: TRBJ1-2; clone_size: .; v_call: TRBV25-1; d_call: .; cdr3_aa: CASSPGGRAGDYGYTF; cdr3_nt: TGTGCCAGCAGCCCGGGGGGCAGGGCTGGAGACTATGGCTACACCTTC
j_call: TRBJ2-5; clone_size: .; v_call: TRBV21-1; d_call: .; cdr3_aa: CASSKEDSPQETQYF; cdr3_nt: TGTGCCAGCAGCAAAGAGGACAGCCCCCAGGAGACCCAGTACTTC
j_call: TRBJ1-5; clone_size: few; v_call: TRBV2; d_call: TRBD1; cdr3_aa: CASRDHTGGAGQPQHF; cdr3_nt: TGTGCCAGCAGAGATCATACAGGGGGCGCGGGTCAGCCCCAGCATTTT
j_call: TRBJ2-7; clone_size: .; v_call: TRBV6-1; d_call: TRBD1; cdr3_aa: CASSEAWDRAYEQYF; cdr3_nt: TGTGCCAGCAGTGAAGCCTGGGACAGGGCCTACGAGCAGTACTTC
j_call: TRBJ1-2; clone_size: .; v_call: TRBV15; d_call: TRBD1; cdr3_aa: CATSREGTGGFYGYTF; cdr3_nt: TGTGCCACCAGCAGAGAGGGGACAGGGGGCTTCTATGGCTACACCTTC
j_call: TRBJ2-3; clone_size: .; v_call: TRBV18; d_call: TRBD2; cdr3_aa: CASSRSGLGATDTQYF; cdr3_nt: TGTGCCAGCTCACGATCTGGACTAGGAGCCACAGATACGCAGTATTTT
j_call: TRBJ2-3; clone_size: .; v_call: TRBV7-2; d_call: TRBD2; cdr3_aa: CASSLRRRTSGPDTQYF; cdr3_nt: TGTGCCAGCAGCTTAAGGCGAAGGACTAGCGGGCCAGATACGCAGTATTTT
j_call: TRBJ1-2; clone_size: .; v_call: TRBV30; d_call: .; cdr3_aa: CAWSPGHSYGYTF; cdr3_nt: TGTGCCTGGAGCCCTGGACACTCCTATGGCTACACCTTC
j_call: TRBJ2-7; clone_size: .; v_call: TRBV6-5; d_call: TRBD1; cdr3_aa: CASMGTAYEQYF; cdr3_nt: TGTGCCAGCATGGGGACAGCCTACGAGCAGTACTTC
j_call: TRBJ2-4; clone_size: .; v_call: TRBV27; d_call: TRBD1; cdr3_aa: CASRVSGTVTKNIQYF; cdr3_nt: TGTGCCAGCAGAGTTTCCGGGACAGTGACCAAAAACATTCAGTACTTC
j_call: TRBJ1-5; clone_size: .; v_call: TRBV25-1; d_call: .; cdr3_aa: CASSGAFNQPQHF; cdr3_nt: TGTGCCAGCAGTGGAGCATTCAATCAGCCCCAGCATTTT
j_call: TRBJ1-5; clone_size: .; v_call: TRBV19; d_call: .; cdr3_aa: CASSVRSPGGNQPQHF; cdr3_nt: TGTGCCAGTAGTGTGCGGAGCCCTGGTGGCAATCAGCCCCAGCATTTT
j_call: TRBJ1-2; clone_size: .; v_call: TRBV29-1; d_call: TRBD1; cdr3_aa: CSVEDFAGGEGYGYTF; cdr3_nt: TGCAGCGTTGAAGATTTTGCAGGGGGCGAGGGCTATGGCTACACCTTC
j_call: TRBJ1-2; clone_size: .; v_call: TRBV5-1; d_call: .; cdr3_aa: CASSSSSGNYGYTF; cdr3_nt: TGCGCCAGCAGCTCCTCTTCAGGGAACTATGGCTACACCTTC
j_call: TRBJ2-7; clone_size: .; v_call: TRBV11-2; d_call: TRBD1; cdr3_aa: CASSLLPDRGKVNEQYF; cdr3_nt: TGTGCCAGCAGCTTACTTCCGGACAGGGGGAAGGTAAACGAGCAGTACTTC
j_call: TRBJ2-4; clone_size: .; v_call: TRBV29-1; d_call: .; cdr3_aa: CSVEDRRENIQYF; cdr3_nt: TGCAGCGTTGAAGATAGGAGGGAAAACATTCAGTACTTC
j_call: TRBJ2-4; clone_size: .; v_call: TRBV6-1; d_call: TRBD1; cdr3_aa: CASSPSRTGIIQYF; cdr3_nt: TGTGCCAGCAGTCCTTCAAGGACAGGAATCATTCAGTACTTC
j_call: TRBJ2-7; clone_size: .; v_call: TRBV5-1; d_call: .; cdr3_aa: CASSNRTHYSYEQYF; cdr3_nt: TGCGCCAGCAGCAACAGGACACACTACTCCTACGAGCAGTACTTC
j_call: TRBJ1-2; clone_size: .; v_call: TRBV28; d_call: .; cdr3_aa: CASREGNYGYTF; cdr3_nt: TGTGCCAGCCGGGAGGGGAACTATGGCTACACCTTC
j_call: TRBJ2-5; clone_size: .; v_call: TRBV7-8; d_call: .; cdr3_aa: CASSPTSLQTQYF; cdr3_nt: TGTGCCAGCAGCCCGACTAGTCTGCAGACCCAGTACTTC
j_call: TRBJ1-1; clone_size: .; v_call: TRBV10-1; d_call: TRBD1; cdr3_aa: CASIRTGGLNTEAFF; cdr3_nt: TGCGCCAGCATACGGACAGGGGGATTAAACACTGAAGCTTTCTTT
j_call: TRBJ2-1; clone_size: .; v_call: TRBV14; d_call: TRBD2; cdr3_aa: CASSSRLAGGPGEQFF; cdr3_nt: TGTGCCAGCAGCTCTCGACTAGCGGGAGGGCCAGGTGAGCAGTTCTTC
j_call: TRBJ2-3; clone_size: few; v_call: TRBV28; d_call: .; cdr3_aa: CASSSGLTADTQYF; cdr3_nt: TGTGCCAGCAGTTCGGGACTGACGGCAGATACGCAGTATTTT
j_call: TRBJ1-3; clone_size: once; v_call: TRBV19; d_call: .; cdr3_aa: CASRQDGSSGNTIYF; cdr3_nt: TGTGCCAGTAGACAGGACGGAAGCTCTGGAAACACCATATATTTT
j_call: TRBJ2-5; clone_size: .; v_call: TRBV10-1; d_call: TRBD2; cdr3_aa: CASVPDGGLAAPIQETQYF; cdr3_nt: TGCGCCAGCGTCCCGGACGGGGGACTAGCGGCCCCTATCCAAGAGACCCAGTACTTC
j_call: TRBJ2-6; clone_size: .; v_call: TRBV5-1; d_call: .; cdr3_aa: CASSDTGANVLTF; cdr3_nt: TGCGCCAGCAGCGACACTGGGGCCAACGTCCTGACTTTC
j_call: TRBJ2-3; clone_size: .; v_call: TRBV30; d_call: TRBD2; cdr3_aa: CAWSEGAGVLDTQYF; cdr3_nt: TGTGCCTGGAGTGAGGGAGCGGGAGTTTTAGATACGCAGTATTTT
j_call: TRBJ1-2; clone_size: .; v_call: TRBV27; d_call: .; cdr3_aa: CATEGVDGYTF; cdr3_nt: TGTGCCACCGAAGGAGTAGATGGCTACACCTTC
j_call: TRBJ2-1; clone_size: .; v_call: TRBV7-2; d_call: .; cdr3_aa: CASSLALGGSSYNEQFF; cdr3_nt: TGTGCCAGCAGCTTAGCGCTGGGGGGAAGCTCCTACAATGAGCAGTTCTTC
j_call: TRBJ1-1; clone_size: .; v_call: TRBV5-1; d_call: TRBD1; cdr3_aa: CASSSGQLNTEAFF; cdr3_nt: TGCGCCAGCAGCTCGGGACAGTTGAACACTGAAGCTTTCTTT
j_call: TRBJ1-6; clone_size: .; v_call: TRBV28; d_call: .; cdr3_aa: CASSLWSGSNSPLHF; cdr3_nt: TGTGCCAGCAGTTTATGGTCAGGGTCGAATTCACCCCTCCACTTT
j_call: TRBJ2-1; clone_size: .; v_call: TRBV4-3; d_call: TRBD2; cdr3_aa: CASSREGLAEDNEQFF; cdr3_nt: TGCGCCAGCAGCCGAGAGGGACTAGCAGAAGACAATGAGCAGTTCTTC
j_call: TRBJ2-7; clone_size: .; v_call: TRBV19; d_call: TRBD2; cdr3_aa: CASSIDPTGGTYEQYF; cdr3_nt: TGTGCCAGTAGTATAGACCCCACGGGAGGAACCTACGAGCAGTACTTC
j_call: TRBJ2-1; clone_size: .; v_call: TRBV18; d_call: .; cdr3_aa: CASSPQGWNEQFF; cdr3_nt: TGTGCCAGCTCACCACAGGGGTGGAATGAGCAGTTCTTC
j_call: TRBJ2-1; clone_size: .; v_call: TRBV18; d_call: .; cdr3_aa: CASSPPGSYNEQFF; cdr3_nt: TGTGCCAGCTCCCCCCCAGGTTCCTACAATGAGCAGTTCTTC
j_call: TRBJ1-5; clone_size: .; v_call: TRBV7-9; d_call: TRBD1; cdr3_aa: CASSPGTGGGWESNQPQHF; cdr3_nt: TGTGCCAGCAGCCCCGGGACAGGGGGTGGATGGGAGAGCAATCAGCCCCAGCATTTT
j_call: TRBJ1-1; clone_size: .; v_call: TRBV4-1; d_call: .; cdr3_aa: CASSQEGASGVTEAFF; cdr3_nt: TGCGCCAGCAGCCAAGAAGGGGCTTCGGGGGTCACTGAAGCTTTCTTT